These T cell receptor beta chains were read from a single sample in a study of cytomegalovirus exposure and HLA in healthy donors. The assay was immunoSEQ multiplex PCR, and TCRdb's table has in-frame clones only and misses some. Seen here are about 120,000 clones, 17% observed once, and the top ten hold about 3%. Input material: PBMCs. Receptors originate from a female donor in good health and CMV-seropositive. Both conserved end residues are trimmed from each CDR3.

TRBV9,TRBJ1-2,ASSVVPGGANYGYT
TRBV10-3,TRBJ1-5,ATNPGGAGNQPQH
TRBV27,TRBJ1-2,ASSRTPWGYGYT
TRBV4-2,TRBJ2-1,ASSHAGTDNEQF
TRBV2,TRBJ1-5,ASSDAGFHQPQH
TRBV7-2,TRBJ2-7,ASSRSGGALYEQY
TRBV4-2,TRBJ1-5,ASSQGQGGQPQH
TRBV4-1,TRBJ1-1,ASSQERQVNTEAF
TRBV5-6,TRBJ2-7,ASSLGQGLQY
TRBV16,TRBJ1-1,ASSLGPAGAF
TRBV7-9,TRBJ2-1,ASVLTGDEQF
TRBV20-1,TRBJ1-1,SATGTEAF
TRBV18,TRBJ1-2,ASSPLGGAYGYT
TRBV27,TRBJ2-1,ASSESSYNEQF
TRBV27,TRBJ1-5,ASSAQGSYQPQH
TRBV2,TRBJ1-2,ASSEIPRGGNYGYT
TRBV6-1,TRBJ1-4,ASSAYRSGEKLF
TRBV4-1,TRBJ1-3,ASSRRTGQSGNTIY
TRBV9,TRBJ2-7,ASSPEERGSYEQY
TRBV9,TRBJ1-3,ASSGGQGALFSGNTIY
TRBV28,TRBJ2-7,ASRPGGGRPISYEQY
TRBV5-1,TRBJ2-1,ASKSGFYEQF
TRBV5-4,TRBJ1-4,ASSEGLRGWGTNEKLF
TRBV28,TRBJ1-3,ASSLRSHTSY
TRBV9,TRBJ2-5,ASSVATRNRGEETQY
TRBV2,TRBJ2-7,ASSVNYYYEQY
TRBV27,TRBJ1-1,ASSTMLNTEAF
TRBV11-2,TRBJ1-1,ASSPPPSRGNTEAF
TRBV4-2,TRBJ2-2,ASSQDPGGGGELF
TRBV6-6,TRBJ1-5,ASKDGNSNQPQH
TRBV19,TRBJ2-7,ASSISLVHEQY
TRBV28,TRBJ2-7,ASSLPLQGKY
TRBV2,TRBJ2-5,ASTGTGETQY
TRBV6-5,TRBJ1-5,AVAEQWGNQPQH
TRBV30,TRBJ2-6,AWSVRLVSSGANVLT
TRBV4-2,TRBJ1-2,ASSQDAVYT
TRBV4-2,TRBJ1-4,ASSHDRERGKEKLF
TRBV27,TRBJ2-5,ASSLSPGTGFKAQY
TRBV2,TRBJ1-3,ASSAHNNPGNTIY
TRBV29-1,TRBJ1-1,SVSQGYTEAF
TRBV30,TRBJ1-2,AWRLRITDYGYT
TRBV2,TRBJ1-5,GSSGTNNQPQH
TRBV4-3,TRBJ2-7,ASSQDWGQVSEQY
TRBV2,TRBJ2-1,ASSGTSVNYNEQF
TRBV5-1,TRBJ2-7,ASSPDFYEQY
TRBV10-3,TRBJ2-1,AISTLAGGGTHEQF
TRBV5-1,TRBJ1-1,ASSLYSGNTAF
TRBV6-5,TRBJ2-5,ASSYSDSQETQY
TRBV5-1,TRBJ2-3,ASSTETSGGTDTQY
TRBV19,TRBJ2-5,ASSLIQGNQETQY
TRBV5-6,TRBJ2-7,ASSLSQGSYEQY
TRBV14,TRBJ2-7,ASSQAGGSYEQY